Below, 27 T cell receptor beta chains from the same sample are listed, as sequenced in a study of T cell repertoires in cytomegalovirus infection. Each CDR3 protein is one row after TCRdb ran MiXCR on the reads. The data hold more than 250,000 distinct CDR3 sequences, with roughly 15% observed a single time. Specimen: PBMCs. These receptors came from a human donor in good health (CMV status not recorded). Some clones in this sample may be carry-over from other donors' samples.

CDR3 amino acids: CASSFWAGTAKTEAFF. CDR3 nucleotide sequence: TGTGCCAGCAGCTTCTGGGCGGGGACCGCCAAGACTGAAGCTTTCTTT. This chain links TRBV5-6 with TRBJ1-1; TRBD1 is a possible D gene (5 bases). Germline V lookup: CDR1 SGHDT, CDR2 YYEEEE. The CDR3 is 16 residues long. The germline V and J ends were trimmed by 2 bases and 5 bases, with 19 bases remaining between them.

In its sample, this clonotype was seen many times. The chain combines TRBV15 with TRBJ1-5, with D possibly TRBD1 on 5 matching bases. Trimming cost V 0 bases and J 7 bases, with 10 bases left between them. Germline CDR1 and CDR2: LNHNV and YYDKDF (reference sequence). This CDR3 contains 14 residues. The CDR3 DNA reads as TGTGCCACCAGCAGAGAGCGGGGGAGGCAGCCCCAGCATTTT. This encodes CATSRERGRQPQHF.

This chain connects TRBV28 to TRBJ2-5; 10 positions agree with TRBD2. CDR3 length: 17 amino acids. Germline CDR1 MDHEN, CDR2 SYDVKM. V was clipped by 3 bases and J by 1 base; unmatched bases: 8. Here the CDR3 reads CASSFPNGLAAQETQYF. The CDR3, as DNA: TGTGCCAGCAGTTTCCCCAACGGACTAGCGGCCCAAGAGACCCAGTACTTC.

This clonotype has ten or more counts. V usage is TRBV7-9 and J usage is TRBJ1-1; D remains unclear. The CDR3 sequence is 13 residues long. Germline CDR1 reads SEHNR; CDR2 reads FQNEAQ (reference sequence). Trimming took off 6 bases at V and 1 base at J, with 9 bases between the two ends. The DNA for the CDR3 is TGTGCCAGCAGGGACGGTCCGAACACTGAAGCTTTCTTT. This sequence encodes CASRDGPNTEAFF.

This sequence joins TRBV10-3 and TRBJ2-1; tentatively, D is TRBD2 (6 bases). Trimming took off 3 bases at V and 7 bases at J, with 16 bases between the two ends. CDR1 and CDR2 (germline): ENHRY, SYGVKD. The CDR3 loop spans 15 amino acids. The CDR3 DNA reads TGTGCCATCAGTGATAACGGAGGGAAGGGGAATGAGCAGTTCTTC. Its protein product is CAISDNGGKGNEQFF.

This clonotype has a handful of counts. The V gene is TRBV29-1, the J gene TRBJ1-2, with D possibly matching TRBD1 (5 bases). V lost 7 bases and J 0 bases, leaving 6 bases between the germline ends. The germline V gene has CDR1 SQVTM and CDR2 ANQGSEA. This CDR3 comprises 11 residues. Here the CDR3 reads CSGGSNYGYTF. In DNA form, the CDR3 reads TGCAGCGGGGGGTCTAACTATGGCTACACCTTC.

This clonotype was observed at least ten times. The chain employs TRBV19 and TRBJ1-1, with 9 positions matching TRBD1. This CDR3 spans 16 amino acids. CDR1 is LNHDA, CDR2 SQIVND, per germline (reference sequence). V was pared by 4 bases and J by 5 bases, with 11 bases of the junction left unmatched. The CDR3 loop reads CASSTFTTGGNTEAFF. Here the CDR3 DNA reads TGTGCCAGTAGTACCTTTACGACAGGGGGAAATACTGAAGCTTTCTTT.

This clonotype was counted at least ten times. V usage is TRBV29-1 and J usage is TRBJ2-5, with a tentative D call TRBD1 (6 bases). The V end was cut by 6 bases, the J end by 5 bases, with 10 bases between. There are 11 residues in the CDR3. Per the germline V gene, CDR1 is SQVTM and CDR2 is ANQGSEA. The CDR3 spells CSVYRAETQYF. Written as DNA, the CDR3 is TGCAGCGTCTACAGGGCTGAGACCCAGTACTTC.

This clonotype was seen at least ten times. The chain has TRBV7-3 and TRBJ2-6, with D perhaps TRBD2 (6 bases). Trimming cost V 8 bases and J 0 bases, with 17 bases left between them. Germline values: CDR1 SGHTA, CDR2 FQGTGA. The CDR3 runs to 17 residues. In DNA, the CDR3 is TGTGCCAGCTCCCTGGGGACTTTCAGCTCTGGGGCCAACGTCCTGACTTTC. This encodes CASSLGTFSSGANVLTF.

There are many counts of this clonotype. CDR3 protein: CASSPLGELFF. In DNA form, the CDR3 reads TGTGCCAGCAGCCCCCTGGGGGAGCTGTTTTTT. The rearrangement links TRBV7-2 to TRBJ2-2; D gene uncertain. Germline V CDR1 and CDR2: SGHTA, FQGNSA. The CDR3 is made up of 11 amino acids. V gave up 5 bases and J gave up 8 bases, with 6 bases separating them.

This clonotype has more than one count but fewer than ten. CDR3 coding DNA: TGTGCCAGCAGCTTGAGTTGGTCGAACACTGAAGCTTTCTTT. It specifies CASSLSWSNTEAFF. This sequence joins TRBV5-4 and TRBJ1-1; the D is unclear. The CDR3 runs to 14 residues. V was trimmed by 1 base and J by 1 base, leaving 8 bases between them. Germline V gene sequence: CDR1 SGHNT, CDR2 YYREEE (reference sequence).

This clonotype appeared many times. The V and J genes are TRBV28 and TRBJ2-6; 7 nucleotides align to TRBD1. V lost 7 bases to trimming and J lost 2 bases; unmatched junction nucleotides: 5. The CDR3 sequence is 15 residues long. The germline V gene encodes CDR1 MDHEN and CDR2 SYDVKM. CDR3 coding DNA: TGTGCCAGCACCGAGACAGGGACTGGGGCCAACGTCCTGACTTTC. As protein: CASTETGTGANVLTF. Drawing the rest from reference TRBV28 and TRBJ2-6, the complete variable domain is DVKVTQSSRYLVKRTGEKVFLECVQDMDHENMFWYRQDPGLGLRLIYFSYDVKMKEKGDIPEGYSVSREKKERFSLILESASTNQTSMYLCASTETGTGANVLTFGAGSRLTVL.

Concerning this clonotype itself: This sequence may be a read error, since a much larger clone differs from it by one base. V usage is TRBV6-2 or TRBV6-3 and J usage is TRBJ2-7; 8 bases agree with TRBD1. Trimming cost V 4 bases and J 6 bases; bases outside gene matches: 17. The germline gives CDR1 MNHEY, CDR2 SVGEGT. The CDR3 is 17 amino acids. As DNA, the CDR3 is TGTGCCAGCAGTTTTCGACAGGGGACACTCCCACCGGGCGAGCAGTACTTC. Its translation: CASSFRQGTLPPGEQYF.

This clonotype has at least ten counts. The V call is TRBV28, the J call TRBJ2-1; 11 positions agree with TRBD1. J gave up 8 bases and V 6 bases, and 6 bases lay outside the gene matches. There are 14 residues in the CDR3. CDR1 is MDHEN, CDR2 SYDVKM, per germline. The CDR3: CASSVPGQGDEQFF. CDR3 in DNA: TGTGCCAGCAGCGTCCCGGGACAGGGGGATGAGCAGTTCTTC.

V and J are TRBV7-9 and TRBJ2-7; a weak D match, TRBD1 (6 bases). V was trimmed by 3 bases and J by 0 bases, leaving 12 bases between them. Germline V CDR1 and CDR2: SEHNR, FQNEAQ (reference sequence). The CDR3 contains 15 residues. In nucleotides, the CDR3 is TGTGCCAGCAGCTTCGGGGACAAGAGCTCCTACGAGCAGTACTTC. As protein: CASSFGDKSSYEQYF.

The chain joins TRBV20-1 to TRBJ2-7; D possibly corresponds to TRBD2 (6 bases). Germline lookup yields CDR1 DFQATT and CDR2 SNEGSKA (reference sequence). V was cut by 3 bases and J by 9 bases, with 21 bases left in between. This CDR3 is 14 amino acids long. The CDR3 here is CSASSWGVVDWQYF. The CDR3 coding sequence is TGCAGTGCTAGTTCCTGGGGGGTAGTCGATTGGCAGTACTTC.

This clonotype was found a few times. CDR3 sequence reads: CASSQGSFGGRGADTQYF. The CDR3 DNA is TGTGCCAGCAGCCAAGGAAGTTTTGGGGGCAGGGGAGCAGATACGCAGTATTTT. J is TRBJ2-3 and V is TRBV3-1; D may be TRBD1 (6 bases). CDR3 size: 18 residues. The germline V gene has CDR1 LGHDT and CDR2 YNNKEL (reference sequence). Trimming removed 1 base at V and 4 bases at J, with 21 bases between.

This clonotype was counted only a few times. The chain uses TRBV2 and TRBJ1-5; a weak D match, TRBD1 (6 bases). The ends were cut back, 7 bases at V and 4 bases at J, with 14 bases in the middle. CDR1 and CDR2 from the germline V gene are SNHLY and FYNNEI. There are 14 residues in the CDR3. The CDR3 is CASTRRQENQPQHF. CDR3 sequence (DNA): TGTGCCAGCACCCGAAGACAGGAGAATCAGCCCCAGCATTTT.

The CDR3 DNA is TGCAGCGTTGACCTCGGACTGTGGAACACTGAAGCTTTCTTT. Amino acid sequence: CSVDLGLWNTEAFF. This sequence joins TRBV29-1 and TRBJ1-1; D remains ambiguous. Trimming cost V 3 bases and J 1 base, with 12 bases left between them. This CDR3 spans 14 amino acids. The germline CDR1 and CDR2 sequences are SQVTM and ANQGSEA. Full variable domain (outside the CDR3, taken from reference TRBV29-1 and TRBJ1-1): SAVISQKPSRDICQRGTSLTIQCQVDSQVTMMFWYRQQPGQSLTLIATANQGSEATYESGFVIDKFPISRPNLTFSTLTVSNMSPEDSSIYLCSVDLGLWNTEAFFGQGTRLTVV.

This clonotype was seen only a few times. The genes are TRBV7-9 and TRBJ1-2; possible D gene TRBD1, 5 bases. This CDR3 has 13 amino acids. Germline CDR1 SEHNR, CDR2 FQNEAQ (reference sequence). Trimming left V 3 bases short and J 4 bases short, with 9 bases between. Here the CDR3 DNA reads TGTGCCAGCAGCTTGACAGACCGCTATGGCTACACCTTC. Translating it yields CASSLTDRYGYTF.

This clonotype occurred a few times. The chain couples TRBV14 to TRBJ2-7; no clear D gene. The germline gives CDR1 SGHDN, CDR2 FVKESK. V was shortened by 4 bases and J by 9 bases, with 16 bases between the two germline ends. CDR3 length: 13 amino acids. The CDR3 DNA follows: TGTGCCAGCAGCCCCGATCTCACGGCGGCGCAGTACTTC. The encoded protein is CASSPDLTAAQYF.

The V and J genes are TRBV6-5 and TRBJ1-1; possibly TRBD1 for D (6 bases). CDR1 is MNHEY and CDR2 is SVGAGI in the germline V gene. The V gene lost 6 bases and the J gene lost 1 base, with 15 bases spanning the gap. CDR3 size: 15 residues. Written as DNA, the CDR3 is TGTGCCAGCAGGTCCGGGGCGGGGGCGAACACTGAAGCTTTCTTT. Translating it yields CASRSGAGANTEAFF.

There are many counts of this clonotype. The J gene is TRBJ1-4, the V gene TRBV2, with D unclear. Between the trimmed V and J ends, which lost 1 base and 0 bases, there was a span of 9 bases. The CDR3 covers 16 residues. Germline CDR1 reads SNHLY; CDR2 reads FYNNEI. This CDR3 reads CASSEGGQSTNEKLFF. CDR3 in DNA: TGTGCCAGCAGTGAAGGGGGTCAATCAACTAATGAAAAACTGTTTTTT.

J is TRBJ2-5 and V is TRBV20-1; tentative D call: TRBD1 (5 bases). Germline V lookup: CDR1 DFQATT, CDR2 SNEGSKA (reference sequence). Trimming took off 6 bases at V and 1 base at J, with 15 bases between the two ends. CDR3 length: 14 residues. CDR3 region: CSASLGPSQETQYF. The CDR3 coding sequence is TGCAGTGCAAGCTTGGGGCCCTCCCAAGAGACCCAGTACTTC.

The V call is TRBV29-1, the J call TRBJ2-3; 10 nucleotides align to TRBD1. The germline V gene has CDR1 SQVTM and CDR2 ANQGSEA. CDR3 length equals 13 residues. The trim removed 4 bases at V and 2 bases at J, leaving 0 bases unmatched. As DNA, the CDR3 is TGCAGCGTTGGACAGGGGGCCACAGATACGCAGTATTTT. Encoded protein: CSVGQGATDTQYF.

A few counts support this clonotype. The rearrangement joins TRBV5-4 to TRBJ2-7; no reliable D call. The CDR3 sequence is 15 residues long. The V gene's germline CDR1 is SGHNT and CDR2 YYREEE (reference sequence). Deletions cut 0 bases from V and 0 bases from J, with 10 bases between. Here the CDR3 reads CASSLGSASSYEQYF. The CDR3, as DNA: TGTGCCAGCAGCTTGGGATCAGCTAGCTCCTACGAGCAGTACTTC.

In nucleotides, the CDR3 is TGTGCCAGCAGTTTTCTAGCGGGAATGGACGAGCAGTACTTC. Encoded protein: CASSFLAGMDEQYF. The J gene is TRBJ2-7, the V gene TRBV6-2 or TRBV6-3, with 9 positions matching TRBD2. This CDR3 has 14 amino acids. Unmatched junction bases numbered 6, after V lost 4 bases and J lost 5 bases. Germline assignment: CDR1 MNHEY and CDR2 SVGEGT.